This TCR beta chain derives from a study of T-cell memory formation after mild COVID-19. Study-level results: Within pre-infection memory, some responding clones were found, suggesting cross-reactive memory joined.

In TCRdb, the 5' RACE reads were re-called with MiXCR into one record per CDR3 protein. The table includes roughly 170,000 distinct CDR3 sequences, 15% to 20% detected once. Germline V gives CDR1 SNHLY, CDR2 FYNNEI. V lost 5 bases to trimming and J lost 0 bases, with 7 bases between them. This CDR3 contains 13 residues. This clonotype has more than one count but fewer than ten. Its antigen is unidentified. This TCR came from a man aged 18 to 30 who had mild COVID-19 (a few samples of this study predate the infection). Cell type and time point are not known. Sequenced sample: PBMCs or a T cell subset sorted from them (not recorded which). J is TRBJ1-1 and V is TRBV2, with D unresolved. CDR3 sequence: CASSKGMNTEAFF. CDR3 DNA: TGTGCCAGCAGTAAGGGAATGAACACTGAAGCTTTCTTT.